Below, 18 T cell receptor beta chains from the same sample are listed, as sequenced in a study of cytomegalovirus exposure and HLA in healthy donors. Libraries were prepared by immunoSEQ multiplex PCR; TCRdb keeps only in-frame clonotypes and omits some of them. The data contain 150,000 to 200,000 clones, 80% to 90% of them singletons. The sample taken for sequencing was PBMCs. These receptor sequences come from a woman aged 25-40 years in good health and CMV-seronegative.

This chain joins TRBV9 and TRBJ1-2; TRBD1 matches at 7 bases. The germline CDR1 and CDR2 sequences are SGDLS and YYNGEE. V was clipped by 0 bases and J by 6 bases; unmatched bases: 8. The CDR3 is made up of 15 amino acids. CDR3 protein: CASSVDLQGRHGYTF. CDR3 sequence (DNA): TGTGCCAGCAGCGTAGACCTACAGGGGAGGCATGGCTACACCTTC.

V is TRBV2 and J is TRBJ2-7; no definite D call. V was pared by 5 bases and J by 6 bases, with 14 bases between. From germline, CDR1 is SNHLY and CDR2 FYNNEI. This CDR3 is built from 13 residues. The CDR3 here is CASSTLETAEQYF. In DNA, the CDR3 is TGTGCCAGCAGTACCTTGGAGACTGCCGAGCAGTACTTC.

This chain connects TRBV6-5 to TRBJ2-7; D unresolved. Germline V lookup: CDR1 MNHEY, CDR2 SVGAGI. Trimming took off 2 bases at V and 6 bases at J, with 11 bases between the two ends. There are 13 residues in the CDR3. The CDR3: CASSYGSGGEQYF. CDR3 coding DNA: TGTGCCAGCAGTTACGGATCGGGTGGCGAGCAGTACTTC.

The J gene is TRBJ2-4, the V gene TRBV27; D gene uncertain. Germline V gene sequence: CDR1 MNHEY, CDR2 SMNVEV (reference sequence). CDR3 length: 14 residues. Trimming left V 3 bases short and J 7 bases short, with 13 bases between. CDR3 loop: CASSFGGIGNIQYF. The DNA of the CDR3 is TGTGCCAGCAGTTTCGGCGGAATCGGGAACATTCAGTACTTC.

V is TRBV7-8 and J is TRBJ1-1; TRBD1 might be the D (5 bases). CDR3 length: 13 amino acids. The germline CDR1 and CDR2 sequences are SGHVS and FQNEAQ. V lost 4 bases and J 5 bases, leaving 11 bases between the germline ends. The CDR3 region has the DNA TGTGCCAGCAGCTACAGGACACGGACTGAAGCTTTCTTT. Encoded protein: CASSYRTRTEAFF.

This chain uses TRBV10-3 with TRBJ2-7, with 7 positions matching TRBD1. J was trimmed by 2 bases and V by 6 bases; bases with no gene match: 10. CDR1 is ENHRY and CDR2 is SYGVKD in the germline V gene. This CDR3 has 15 residues. The chain's CDR3 is CAISATDRAAYEQYF. The CDR3 DNA reads as TGTGCCATCAGCGCGACCGACAGGGCGGCCTACGAGCAGTACTTC.

The rearrangement uses TRBV7-2 and TRBJ2-7; 15 bases map to TRBD2. This CDR3 region has 16 residues. The V segment lost 4 bases and the J segment 4 bases; nucleotides outside the gene matches: 5. Germline V gene lookup returns CDR1 SGHTA and CDR2 FQGNSA. The CDR3 reads CASSSQGLAGGYEQYF. CDR3 nucleotide sequence: TGTGCCAGCAGCTCGCAGGGACTAGCGGGGGGTTACGAGCAGTACTTC.

The chain links TRBV20-1 to TRBJ1-1; D gene uncertain. The CDR3 runs 11 residues. Germline V gene lookup returns CDR1 DFQATT and CDR2 SNEGSKA (reference sequence). V shed 3 bases and J shed 8 bases, with 10 bases lying between them. Here the CDR3 reads CSASDTLEAFF. In nucleotides, the CDR3 is TGCAGTGCTAGCGACACCCTCGAAGCTTTCTTT.

The chain has TRBV5-1 and TRBJ1-1; 7 bases are a match to TRBD1. The CDR3 loop spans 14 amino acids. CDR1 is SGHRS and CDR2 is YFSETQ in the germline V gene. V lost 6 bases to trimming and J lost 3 bases; unmatched junction nucleotides: 8. CDR3 loop: CASNFPGQHTEAFF. In DNA form, the CDR3 reads TGCGCCAGCAACTTCCCGGGACAGCACACTGAAGCTTTCTTT.

This clone was detected once. V and J are TRBV7-9 and TRBJ2-1; perhaps TRBD2 as D (5 bases). Germline V gene lookup returns CDR1 SEHNR and CDR2 FQNEAQ (reference sequence). The CDR3 length is 13 residues. V lost 5 bases and J 9 bases, leaving 14 bases between the germline ends. Written as DNA, the CDR3 is TGTGCCAGCAGCCATGGAGGTCGTGGTGAGCAGTTCTTC. It yields the protein CASSHGGRGEQFF.

The chain joins TRBV10-3 to TRBJ1-4; possibly TRBD1 for D (5 bases). This CDR3 comprises 14 residues. Trimming cost V 2 bases and J 5 bases, with 9 bases left between them. Per the germline V gene, CDR1 is ENHRY and CDR2 is SYGVKD. The CDR3 DNA reads as TGTGCCATCAGTGAGGGACAAGCAAATGAAAAACTGTTTTTT. Residues: CAISEGQANEKLFF.

The V call is TRBV20-1, the J call TRBJ1-1, with a weak D call TRBD1 (5 bases). Germline V lookup: CDR1 DFQATT, CDR2 SNEGSKA (reference sequence). CDR3 size: 11 residues. V lost 3 bases and J lost 7, with 9 bases in between. CDR3 protein: CSASREDEAFF. In nucleotides, the CDR3 is TGCAGTGCTAGCAGGGAGGATGAAGCTTTCTTT.

V is TRBV29-1 and J is TRBJ2-7, with D maybe TRBD1 (6 bases). V shed 3 bases and J shed 3 bases, with 18 bases lying between them. There are 15 residues in the CDR3. Germline loops: CDR1 SQVTM, CDR2 ANQGSEA. The CDR3 region is CSVDFPDSDNYEQYF. In DNA form, the CDR3 reads TGCAGCGTTGATTTCCCGGACAGCGACAACTACGAGCAGTACTTC.

CDR3 nucleotide sequence: TGTGCCAGCAGCCCGAGACTAGTAAGCTCCTACAATGAGCAGTTCTTC. It codes for CASSPRLVSSYNEQFF. The chain carries TRBV7-9 and TRBJ2-1, with TRBD2 as a possible D gene (6 bases). The V end lost 5 bases, the J end lost 0 bases, and 14 bases lay between the germline ends. The CDR3 contains 16 residues. Germline V gives CDR1 SEHNR, CDR2 FQNEAQ (reference sequence).

The chain recombines TRBV18 with TRBJ2-7; D unclear. Germline CDR1 is KGHSH and CDR2 is LQKENI. V was trimmed by 3 bases and J by 6 bases, leaving 15 bases between them. The CDR3 loop spans 14 amino acids. The CDR3 here is CASSPPIQVREQYF. Here the CDR3 DNA reads TGTGCCAGCTCACCTCCTATTCAGGTACGCGAGCAGTACTTC.

The CDR3 bases are TGTGCCAGCAGCGCGGGCAGGAACTATGGCTACACCTTC. Translation: CASSAGRNYGYTF. The chain has TRBV11-2 and TRBJ1-2; no clear D gene. Trimming shortened V by 5 bases and J by 2 bases, and 9 bases separated the two germline ends. Germline V gives CDR1 SGHAT, CDR2 FQNNGV. The CDR3 loop spans 13 amino acids.

The V gene is TRBV27, the J gene TRBJ1-5; D may be TRBD1 (5 bases). CDR1 MNHEY and CDR2 SMNVEV come from the germline V gene (reference sequence). The CDR3 length is 18 residues. V lost 4 bases and J lost 5, with 24 bases in between. In DNA form, the CDR3 reads TGTGCCAGCAGTTCCTTAAGTGGGGCGCTCGGGGGATATCAGCCCCAGCATTTT. It codes for CASSSLSGALGGYQPQHF.

This sequence joins TRBV18 and TRBJ2-1; TRBD2 aligns across 11 bases. Losses at the gene ends were 5 bases for V and 4 bases for J; bases not matched to a gene: 4. This CDR3 contains 15 residues. The germline gives CDR1 KGHSH, CDR2 LQKENI. For the CDR3, the DNA is TGTGCCAGCTCATACCTAGCGGGGGGATACAATGAGCAGTTCTTC. As protein: CASSYLAGGYNEQFF.